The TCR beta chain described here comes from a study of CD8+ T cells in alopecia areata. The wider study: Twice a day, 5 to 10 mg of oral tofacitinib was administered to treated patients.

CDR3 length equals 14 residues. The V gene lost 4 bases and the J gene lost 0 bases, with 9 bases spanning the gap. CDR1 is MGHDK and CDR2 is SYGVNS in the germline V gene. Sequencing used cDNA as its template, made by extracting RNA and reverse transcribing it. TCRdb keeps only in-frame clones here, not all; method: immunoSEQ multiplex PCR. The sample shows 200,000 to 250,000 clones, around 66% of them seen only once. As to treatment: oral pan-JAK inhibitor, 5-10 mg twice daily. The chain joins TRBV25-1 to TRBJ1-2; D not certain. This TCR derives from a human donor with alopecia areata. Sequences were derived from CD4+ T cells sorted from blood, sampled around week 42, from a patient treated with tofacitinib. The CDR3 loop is CASSGAGANYGYTF. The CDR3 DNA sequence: TGTGCCAGCAGTGGGGCAGGAGCTAACTATGGCTACACCTTC.